The 11 T cell receptor beta chains given below trace back to one sample, sequenced in a study of chemoradiotherapy in HPV16-positive cancers. Sequencing was performed with immunoSEQ multiplex PCR; in TCRdb, only in-frame clones are kept and a portion is missing. The sample gives about 17,000 clones, more than 90% of which show up once; 13% to 15% is in the top ten. This material consisted of blood, taken from a patient who underwent chemoradiotherapy. Every receptor here comes from a human donor with HPV-associated anogenital cancer.

This chain connects TRBV5-1 to TRBJ1-2; unclear D gene. Germline values: CDR1 SGHRS, CDR2 YFSETQ. The V end lost 0 bases, the J end lost 7 bases, and 10 bases lay between the germline ends. The CDR3 length is 13 residues. The CDR3 bases are TGCGCCAGCAGCTTGGAGGCGGGTATTGGCTACACCTTC. Translated: CASSLEAGIGYTF.

The chain has TRBV15 and TRBJ1-4, with 7 bases that match TRBD1. From germline, CDR1 is LNHNV and CDR2 YYDKDF (reference sequence). The CDR3 spans 16 residues. J lost 0 bases, V lost 1 base, and 2 bases had no gene match. CDR3 protein: CATSRGDSTTNEKLFF. The CDR3 DNA reads TGTGCCACCAGCAGAGGGGACAGCACAACTAATGAAAAACTGTTTTTT.

CDR3 DNA sequence: TGTGCCAGCAGTTTATCGGCAGGGGGATATGGCTACACCTTC. It yields the protein CASSLSAGGYGYTF. The chain employs TRBV27 and TRBJ1-2, with 7 bases matching TRBD1. Germline trimming cut 0 bases from V and 5 bases from J; bases unmatched to any gene: 3. Looked up from germline, CDR1 is MNHEY and CDR2 is SMNVEV (reference sequence). The length of the CDR3 is 14 residues.

The chain combines TRBV5-6 with TRBJ2-4; perhaps TRBD1 as D (5 bases). Looked up from germline, CDR1 is SGHDT and CDR2 is YYEEEE. CDR3 length: 16 amino acids. V dropped 4 bases and J dropped 2 bases, with 16 bases sitting between them. CDR3 loop: CASSGRRVTSKNIQYF. For the CDR3, the DNA is TGTGCCAGCAGCGGCCGCAGGGTTACCTCCAAAAACATTCAGTACTTC.

The J gene is TRBJ2-3, the V gene TRBV6-5; 10 nucleotides match TRBD2. Per germline, CDR1 MNHEY and CDR2 SVGAGI. This CDR3 region has 16 residues. Trimming cost V 3 bases and J 2 bases; bases outside gene matches: 5. In nucleotides, the CDR3 is TGTGCCAGCAGTTATTCCGGGACTAGCGTCACAGATACGCAGTATTTT. Its protein is CASSYSGTSVTDTQYF.

CDR3 sequence: CASSPAVGLGGYTF. CDR3 nucleotides: TGTGCCAGCAGTCCCGCCGTGGGCCTCGGCGGCTACACCTTC. V usage is TRBV6-5 and J usage is TRBJ1-2; D remains unclear. This CDR3 is 14 amino acids long. The germline V and J ends were trimmed by 5 bases and 8 bases, with 18 bases remaining between them. Germline loops: CDR1 MNHEY, CDR2 SVGAGI.

The gene calls are TRBV9 and TRBJ1-3, with D tentatively TRBD1 (5 bases). The CDR3 spans 15 residues. Germline lookup yields CDR1 SGDLS and CDR2 YYNGEE. V gave up 0 bases and J gave up 6 bases, with 13 bases separating them. CDR3 region: CASSVGGVGANTIYF. CDR3 in DNA: TGTGCCAGCAGCGTAGGGGGGGTTGGGGCAAACACCATATATTTT.

V and J are TRBV5-1 and TRBJ1-2; tentatively, D is TRBD1 (6 bases). The germline V gene encodes CDR1 SGHRS and CDR2 YFSETQ. The CDR3 has 15 residues. V shed 1 base and J shed 2 bases, with 12 bases lying between them. The CDR3 protein is CASSLRSGDNYGYTF. The CDR3 coding sequence is TGCGCCAGCAGCTTGCGGTCAGGGGACAACTATGGCTACACCTTC.

The chain carries TRBV10-3 and TRBJ1-1; 7 bases agree with TRBD1. CDR3 size: 13 residues. Trimming took 7 bases from V and 5 from J; bases not matched to a gene: 7. The germline gives CDR1 ENHRY, CDR2 SYGVKD. CDR3 in amino acids: CAITTQGGTEAFF. The CDR3 coding sequence is TGTGCCATCACCACTCAGGGGGGGACTGAAGCTTTCTTT.

The chain is built from TRBV5-1 and TRBJ1-6; a possible D gene is TRBD1 (6 bases). Germline V CDR1 and CDR2: SGHRS, YFSETQ. Trimming took 4 bases from V and 8 from J, leaving 10 bases between them. CDR3 length equals 13 residues. CDR3 in DNA: TGCGCCAGCAGCCAGACAGGCCATTCACCCCTCCACTTT. This codes for CASSQTGHSPLHF.

The CDR3 DNA sequence: TGTGCCAGCAGCGTAGCGGGACAGGTTACAGATACGCAGTATTTT. Amino acids: CASSVAGQVTDTQYF. The chain links TRBV9 to TRBJ2-3; 8 bases are a match to TRBD1. With 0 bases clipped from V and 3 bases from J, the junction kept 3 bases outside the gene matches. CDR3 size: 15 residues. Germline V gene data show CDR1 as SGDLS and CDR2 as YYNGEE.